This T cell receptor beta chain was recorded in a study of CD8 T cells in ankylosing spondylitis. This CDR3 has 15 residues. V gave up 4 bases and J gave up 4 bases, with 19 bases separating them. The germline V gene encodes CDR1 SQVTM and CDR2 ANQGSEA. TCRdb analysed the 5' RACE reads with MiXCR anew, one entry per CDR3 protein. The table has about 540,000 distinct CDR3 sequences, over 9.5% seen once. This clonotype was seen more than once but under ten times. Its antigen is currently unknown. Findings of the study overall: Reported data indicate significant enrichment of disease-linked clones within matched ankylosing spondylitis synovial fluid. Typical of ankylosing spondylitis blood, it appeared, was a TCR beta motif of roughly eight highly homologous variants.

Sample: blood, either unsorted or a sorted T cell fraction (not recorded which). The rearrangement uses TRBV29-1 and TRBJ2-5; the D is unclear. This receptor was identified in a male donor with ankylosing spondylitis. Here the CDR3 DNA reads TGCAGCGTTGTGGGGTTCGAGGCTGTGGGAGAGACCCAGTACTTC. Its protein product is CSVVGFEAVGETQYF.